Listed here is a single T cell receptor beta chain. This entry comes from a study of cytotoxic CD8 clonotypes in ibrutinib-treated CLL. Study at large: Responses: approximately 24 partial, 2 complete; after median about 70 months, approximately 14 stayed remitted, around twelve progressed.

CDR1 and CDR2 from the germline V gene are SGHTA and FQGNSA. With V trimmed by 5 bases and J by 4 bases, 11 bases remained unmatched. The CDR3 has 16 amino acids. The planned depth of sequencing spanned 1 in 200,000 to 1 in 1 million T cells. Generated by immunoSEQ multiplex PCR, the TCRdb table keeps only in-frame clones and is missing some. Among about 50,000 clones, around four fifths were seen once, and the ten largest hold about a fifth. The chain is built from TRBV7-2 and TRBJ1-3; 7 nucleotides match TRBD1. The sample consisted of PBMCs, taken after 24 months of ibrutinib treatment. The TCR was taken from a human donor with chronic lymphocytic leukemia. The CDR3 is CASSRQGNLPGNTIYF. CDR3 in DNA: TGTGCCAGCAGCCGACAGGGAAATCTACCGGGAAACACCATATATTTT.